The 7 T cell receptor beta chains in this list originate from one sample, sequenced in a study of blood T cell repertoires in COVID-19 (dated by TCRdb to about 2020). To prepare the library, the immunoSEQ multiplex PCR assay was applied. The table was pulled from immuneACCESS by TCRdb, which kept in-frame rearrangements only. Such tables lose some clones; where checked, under half of the loss comes from unresolved V genes, and the rest has no known cause. Present in this sample are 100,000 to 150,000 clones, more than 65% of which were seen just once. Approximately 25% of the sample lies in the top ten. The sequenced sample was peripheral blood. Receptors originate from a human donor in a cohort sampled during active COVID-19.

The CDR3 loop is CASSAGDRETQYF. DNA of the CDR3: TGCGCCAGCAGCGCCGGGGACAGAGAGACCCAGTACTTC. The chain links TRBV5-1 to TRBJ2-5, with 7 bases identical to TRBD1. Per germline, CDR1 SGHRS and CDR2 YFSETQ. This CDR3 is built from 13 residues. The V gene end was trimmed by 4 bases and the J gene end by 4 bases; junction bases not matched to a gene: 4.

The chain couples TRBV11-3 to TRBJ2-3, with a tentative D call TRBD1 (6 bases). Germline CDR1 SGHNT, CDR2 YENEEA. This CDR3 comprises 15 residues. Trimming removed 4 bases at V and 1 base at J, with 12 bases between. The CDR3, as DNA: TGTGCCAGCAGCTCCGGCCACAGGGGCACAGATACGCAGTATTTT. As protein: CASSSGHRGTDTQYF.

The chain combines TRBV18 with TRBJ2-1; weak D call: TRBD1 (6 bases). CDR3 length: 15 residues. Germline CDR1 KGHSH, CDR2 LQKENI. Trimming shortened V by 1 base and J by 5 bases, and 12 bases separated the two germline ends. CDR3 nucleotide sequence: TGTGCCAGCTCACCACGGACAGAAACTGACAATGAGCAGTTCTTC. The encoded protein is CASSPRTETDNEQFF.

This clone was seen a few times. The chain employs TRBV4-2 and TRBJ2-2; 9 bases fit TRBD1. This CDR3 is 16 amino acids long. Germline-derived CDR1 and CDR2 are LGHNA and YNFKEQ. V dropped 3 bases and J dropped 5; count of bases not matched to a gene: 7. The DNA of the CDR3 is TGTGCCAGCAGCCAGTGGGACAGGGCGCTAACCGGGGAGCTGTTTTTT. Translation: CASSQWDRALTGELFF.

The V gene is TRBV7-7, the J gene TRBJ2-2; 8 bases agree with TRBD1. Trimming removed 4 bases from V and 6 bases from J; junction bases left unmatched: 4. The CDR3 runs to 14 residues. Germline V CDR1 and CDR2: SSHAT, FNYEAQ (reference sequence). In DNA form, the CDR3 reads TGTGCCAGCAGCTCACAACAGGGGGCCGGGGAGCTGTTTTTT. Translating it yields CASSSQQGAGELFF. Supplemented by reference TRBV7-7 and TRBJ2-2, the full variable domain reads GAGVSQSPRYKVTKRGQDVTLRCDPISSHATLYWYQQALGQGPEFLTYFNYEAQPDKSGLPSDRFSAERPEGSISTLTIQRTEQRDSAMYRCASSSQQGAGELFFGEGSRLTVL.

The chain carries TRBV5-1 and TRBJ2-1; D unclear. Per the germline V gene, CDR1 is SGHRS and CDR2 is YFSETQ. CDR3 length: 13 amino acids. V lost 0 bases, J lost 5 bases, and 6 bases lay in between. The CDR3 DNA sequence: TGCGCCAGCAGCTTGGTTATAAACAATGAGCAGTTCTTC. It specifies CASSLVINNEQFF.

The V gene is TRBV6-5, the J gene TRBJ2-5; 10 bases match TRBD1. Losses at the gene ends were 2 bases for V and 6 bases for J; bases not matched to a gene: 6. This CDR3 is 15 amino acids long. The germline V gene has CDR1 MNHEY and CDR2 SVGAGI. Here the CDR3 DNA reads TGTGCCAGCAGTTACCTCGGGACAGGGGTAAAGACCCAGTACTTC. Translated: CASSYLGTGVKTQYF.